These 17 T cell receptor beta chains share one sample of origin, sequenced in a study of beta chain features in type 1 diabetes. Investigators reverse transcribed all isolated RNA, so they sequenced expressed TCRB transcripts. The table came from immunoSEQ multiplex PCR; TCRdb's copy has only in-frame clones and leaves some out. In the table there are roughly 170,000 clones, about an eighth of which are singletons. The sample comprised central memory CD4+ T cells from blood. These receptors originate from a woman between 18 and 29 years old in good health.

This sequence joins TRBV5-1 and TRBJ2-7, with TRBD1 matching 10 bases. V shed 3 bases, J shed 5 bases, and the junction held 8 bases outside the gene matches. The CDR3 runs 15 residues. Looked up from germline, CDR1 is SGHRS and CDR2 is YFSETQ. The CDR3 sequence is CASSSPHGTGDEQYF. CDR3 bases: TGCGCCAGCAGCTCGCCTCATGGGACAGGGGACGAGCAGTACTTC. The full variable domain, its missing parts supplied by reference TRBV5-1 and TRBJ2-7, is KAGVTQTPRYLIKTRGQQVTLSCSPISGHRSVSWYQQTPGQGLQFLFEYFSETQRNKGNFPGRFSGRQFSNSRSEMNVSTLELGDSALYLCASSSPHGTGDEQYFGPGTRLTVT.

The table lists this clone with a few counts. The chain joins TRBV7-9 to TRBJ2-3; D remains ambiguous. Germline CDR1 is SEHNR and CDR2 is FQNEAQ (reference sequence). This CDR3 spans 16 amino acids. Between the trimmed V and J ends, which lost 5 bases and 0 bases, there was a span of 15 bases. The CDR3 DNA reads TGTGCCAGCAGCCCATACAGTACGTCTAGCACAGATACGCAGTATTTT. It translates to CASSPYSTSSTDTQYF.

The chain links TRBV5-1 to TRBJ1-2, with 8 bases fitting TRBD1. The CDR3 is 15 amino acids. After removal of 0 bases from V and 2 bases from J, the junction contained 3 bases not matched to a gene. The germline V gene has CDR1 SGHRS and CDR2 YFSETQ. The CDR3 loop reads CASSLDGTGNYGYTF. The CDR3 coding sequence is TGCGCCAGCAGCTTGGACGGGACAGGCAACTATGGCTACACCTTC.

The CDR3 loop reads CASSLGGSGGNEQFF. The CDR3 nucleotides read TGCGCCAGCAGCTTGGGCGGGAGTGGGGGCAATGAGCAGTTCTTC. The chain uses TRBV5-1 and TRBJ2-1; TRBD2 agrees at 7 bases. Looked up from germline, CDR1 is SGHRS and CDR2 is YFSETQ. This CDR3 comprises 15 residues. V shed 0 bases, J shed 6 bases, and the junction held 6 bases outside the gene matches. Filled out from reference TRBV5-1 and TRBJ2-1, the complete variable domain reads KAGVTQTPRYLIKTRGQQVTLSCSPISGHRSVSWYQQTPGQGLQFLFEYFSETQRNKGNFPGRFSGRQFSNSRSEMNVSTLELGDSALYLCASSLGGSGGNEQFFGPGTRLTVL.

The rearrangement links TRBV7-2 to TRBJ2-1; TRBD2 agrees at 9 bases. Germline V gene lookup returns CDR1 SGHTA and CDR2 FQGNSA. Losses at the gene ends were 1 base for V and 7 bases for J; bases not matched to a gene: 8. The CDR3 totals 16 residues. The CDR3 loop reads CASSLGRLAGMNEQFF. CDR3 DNA: TGTGCCAGCAGCTTAGGTCGGCTAGCGGGAATGAATGAGCAGTTCTTC.

V is TRBV7-8 and J is TRBJ2-7, with 12 bases fitting TRBD2. The germline CDR1 and CDR2 sequences are SGHVS and FQNEAQ. The CDR3 is made up of 18 amino acids. V shed 3 bases, J shed 2 bases, and the junction held 11 bases outside the gene matches. CDR3 DNA sequence: TGTGCCAGCAGCTTGCTGCTGGGACTAGCGGGTCCGGCCTACGAGCAGTACTTC. Translation: CASSLLLGLAGPAYEQYF.

This chain joins TRBV2 and TRBJ1-2; 7 nucleotides match TRBD1. CDR3 length: 14 residues. CDR1 SNHLY and CDR2 FYNNEI come from the germline V gene. V gave up 9 bases and J gave up 8 bases; unmatched junction bases: 15. DNA for the CDR3: TGTGCCAGTCTCCACCCAGGGCAGGGGGACGGCTACACCTTC. As protein: CASLHPGQGDGYTF. Together with reference TRBV2 and TRBJ1-2, the CDR3 gives the full variable domain: EPEVTQTPSHQVTQMGQEVILRCVPISNHLYFYWYRQILGQKVEFLVSFYNNEISEKSEIFDDQFSVERPDGSNFTLKIRSTKLEDSAMYFCASLHPGQGDGYTFGSGTRLTVV.

This clone was recorded a few times. The CDR3 protein is CASSSDRNQPQHF. The CDR3 DNA reads as TGTGCCAGCAGCTCGGACAGAAATCAGCCCCAGCATTTT. J is TRBJ1-5 and V is TRBV7-2; TRBD1 is a possible D gene (6 bases). V was cut by 4 bases and J by 4 bases, with 8 bases left in between. Per the germline V gene, CDR1 is SGHTA and CDR2 is FQGNSA. The CDR3 has 13 amino acids.

The chain recombines TRBV6-5 with TRBJ1-2; TRBD1 aligns across 7 bases. This CDR3 spans 15 amino acids. Looked up from germline, CDR1 is MNHEY and CDR2 is SVGAGI. Trimming cost V 7 bases and J 0 bases; bases outside gene matches: 8. The CDR3 sequence is CASTLRQGTNYGYTF. The CDR3 region has the DNA TGTGCCAGCACCCTACGACAGGGTACTAACTATGGCTACACCTTC.

This clone was seen a few times. The chain couples TRBV4-1 to TRBJ1-1; D possibly corresponds to TRBD1 (6 bases). Germline V gene data show CDR1 as MGHRA and CDR2 as YSYEKL. The V end was cut by 4 bases, the J end by 3 bases, with 15 bases between. This CDR3 has 15 residues. CDR3 residues: CASSPYADRDTEAFF. CDR3 nucleotide sequence: TGCGCCAGCAGCCCGTACGCGGACAGAGACACTGAAGCTTTCTTT.

This chain connects TRBV4-2 to TRBJ2-7; 9 bases line up with TRBD2. The CDR3 covers 16 residues. In germline, CDR1 is LGHNA, CDR2 YNFKEQ. Losses at the gene ends were 0 bases for V and 2 bases for J; bases not matched to a gene: 5. The CDR3 coding sequence is TGTGCCAGCAGCCAAGAAATGACTAGCGGAGCCTACGAGCAGTACTTC. Its translation: CASSQEMTSGAYEQYF.

There are a few counts of this clone. The chain recombines TRBV10-1 with TRBJ2-7; 14 positions match TRBD2. In germline, CDR1 is WNHNN, CDR2 SYGVQD (reference sequence). The CDR3 runs to 13 residues. V dropped 11 bases and J dropped 4; count of bases not matched to a gene: 4. The CDR3 spells CASGTSGRYEQYF. CDR3 DNA sequence: TGCGCCTCCGGGACTAGCGGGAGATACGAGCAGTACTTC.

By proportion, this clone is medium-sized (0.01 to 0.1%). The CDR3 sequence: CSASDSNQPQHF. For the CDR3, the DNA is TGCAGCGCATCAGATAGCAATCAGCCCCAGCATTTT. This chain joins TRBV29-1 and TRBJ1-5; no firm D call. The CDR3 is made up of 12 amino acids. V was cut by 7 bases and J by 0 bases, with 7 bases left in between. CDR1 SQVTM and CDR2 ANQGSEA come from the germline V gene.

This clone was found many times. The chain is built from TRBV7-9 and TRBJ2-1, with 8 bases fitting TRBD2. Germline CDR1 and CDR2: SEHNR and FQNEAQ (reference sequence). V was pared by 5 bases and J by 6 bases, with 6 bases of the junction left unmatched. The CDR3 is 14 residues long. CDR3 DNA: TGTGCCAGCAGCCCGCCGGGGGGGTTCAATGAGCAGTTCTTC. This sequence encodes CASSPPGGFNEQFF.

There are a few counts of this clone. The genes are TRBV10-3 and TRBJ2-7, with D perhaps matching TRBD1 (6 bases). This CDR3 has 13 residues. The germline V gene has CDR1 ENHRY and CDR2 SYGVKD. The V and J ends lost 4 bases and 2 bases respectively, with 9 bases between them. This CDR3 reads CAISVEGAYEQYF. CDR3 DNA: TGTGCCATCAGTGTTGAGGGGGCCTACGAGCAGTACTTC.

The chain employs TRBV7-2 and TRBJ2-2, with D maybe TRBD2 (5 bases). Germline V gives CDR1 SGHTA, CDR2 FQGNSA. V shed 3 bases and J shed 0 bases, with 11 bases lying between them. CDR3 length: 16 amino acids. CDR3 in DNA: TGTGCCAGCAGCTTCAGAGGGCAGCCGAACACCGGGGAGCTGTTTTTT. The encoded protein is CASSFRGQPNTGELFF.

The chain couples TRBV6-4 to TRBJ2-1; TRBD2 matches 7 bases. The CDR3 totals 13 residues. Germline V CDR1 and CDR2: MRHNA, SNTAGT. J gave up 8 bases and V 6 bases, and 7 bases lay outside the gene matches. The DNA for the CDR3 is TGTGCCAGCAGCGAAGCGGGAAGGGATGAGCAGTTCTTC. Amino acids: CASSEAGRDEQFF.